The 11 T cell receptor beta chains given below trace back to one sample, sequenced in a study of blood T cell repertoires in COVID-19. Measured with immunoSEQ multiplex PCR; TCRdb has only the in-frame clones, and not every one. The sample has about 100,000 clones, 75% to 90% seen once. The sequenced material came from peripheral blood. All receptors come from a woman of 80 years or more with acute or convalescent COVID-19.

The chain recombines TRBV28 with TRBJ2-2; D is possibly TRBD2 (6 bases). The CDR3 is 14 residues long. V was pared by 7 bases and J by 5 bases, with 14 bases between. CDR1 MDHEN and CDR2 SYDVKM come from the germline V gene. Written as DNA, the CDR3 is TGTGCCAGCACCCCTGGCGGGGTTACCGGGGAGCTGTTTTTT. It codes for CASTPGGVTGELFF. Complete variable domain (other parts from reference TRBV28 and TRBJ2-2): DVKVTQSSRYLVKRTGEKVFLECVQDMDHENMFWYRQDPGLGLRLIYFSYDVKMKEKGDIPEGYSVSREKKERFSLILESASTNQTSMYLCASTPGGVTGELFFGEGSRLTVL.

V usage is TRBV7-2 and J usage is TRBJ1-1, with a weak D call TRBD1 (5 bases). CDR3 length: 14 residues. Germline assignment: CDR1 SGHTA and CDR2 FQGNSA. Trimming shortened V by 4 bases and J by 3 bases, and 12 bases separated the two germline ends. CDR3 nucleotide sequence: TGTGCCAGCAGCTCCATGTCAGGGTACACTGAAGCTTTCTTT. Protein sequence: CASSSMSGYTEAFF.

V and J are TRBV11-3 and TRBJ1-1; D is unclear. The CDR3 extends over 13 amino acids. The germline CDR1 and CDR2 sequences are SGHNT and YENEEA. V was cut by 2 bases and J by 5 bases, with 9 bases left in between. The CDR3 coding sequence is TGTGCCAGCAGCTTAACCTTCAGTACTGAAGCTTTCTTT. Its translation: CASSLTFSTEAFF.

The V and J genes are TRBV19 and TRBJ2-5; D is perhaps TRBD2 (5 bases). Germline V gene sequence: CDR1 LNHDA, CDR2 SQIVND (reference sequence). The CDR3 runs 14 residues. Trimming took off 5 bases at V and 1 base at J, with 11 bases between the two ends. Here the CDR3 reads CASSFRGGQETQYF. CDR3 in DNA: TGTGCCAGTAGTTTTCGGGGTGGCCAAGAGACCCAGTACTTC.

The chain combines TRBV28 with TRBJ1-2; D unclear. V shed 6 bases and J shed 4 bases, with 15 bases lying between them. The CDR3 totals 14 residues. Germline CDR1 is MDHEN and CDR2 is SYDVKM. The CDR3 spells CASSPTMGRYGYTF. The CDR3 DNA is TGTGCCAGCAGCCCCACGATGGGCCGCTATGGCTACACCTTC.

This chain uses TRBV2 with TRBJ1-2; perhaps TRBD1 as D (6 bases). V was cut by 5 bases and J by 6 bases, with 13 bases left in between. CDR1 is SNHLY, CDR2 FYNNEI, per germline. The CDR3 contains 13 residues. The CDR3 nucleotides are TGTGCCAGCAGTACAGGGTTGACTAATGGCTACACCTTC. It is translated as CASSTGLTNGYTF.

J is TRBJ1-2 and V is TRBV12-3 or TRBV12-4; perhaps TRBD1 as D (6 bases). This CDR3 spans 13 amino acids. V was trimmed by 6 bases and J by 2 bases, leaving 10 bases between them. The CDR3 protein is CASRLTGNYGYTF. The CDR3, as DNA: TGTGCCAGCAGGTTAACAGGGAACTATGGCTACACCTTC.

The V gene is TRBV4-1, the J gene TRBJ2-7, with TRBD1 matching 9 bases. The CDR3 runs to 14 residues. Trimming removed 4 bases from V and 5 bases from J; junction bases left unmatched: 6. Germline-derived CDR1 and CDR2 are MGHRA and YSYEKL. CDR3 region: CASSLRTGDDEQYF. The CDR3 nucleotides read TGCGCCAGCAGCCTACGGACAGGGGACGACGAGCAGTACTTC.

The gene calls are TRBV24-1 and TRBJ2-3, with a tentative D call TRBD1 (6 bases). CDR1 is KGHDR and CDR2 is SFDVKD in the germline V gene. The CDR3 runs to 16 residues. The germline V and J ends were trimmed by 2 bases and 3 bases, with 14 bases remaining between them. The chain's CDR3 is CATSDSDSRVTDTQYF. The CDR3 nucleotides are TGTGCCACCAGTGATTCGGACAGCCGGGTTACAGATACGCAGTATTTT.

V gene TRBV11-2 combines with J gene TRBJ2-7; tentative D call: TRBD1 (6 bases). Germline V gene sequence: CDR1 SGHAT, CDR2 FQNNGV. V dropped 2 bases and J dropped 3 bases, with 14 bases sitting between them. This CDR3 has 15 amino acids. The DNA of the CDR3 is TGTGCCAGCAGCTTACGTGGGGGCCTTATCTACGAGCAGTACTTC. Its translation is CASSLRGGLIYEQYF.

V is TRBV5-1 and J is TRBJ1-1, with D possibly matching TRBD1 (6 bases). Germline-derived CDR1 and CDR2 are SGHRS and YFSETQ. Trimming pared 2 bases from V and 7 bases from J, leaving 12 bases between. The length of the CDR3 is 13 residues. Here the CDR3 reads CASSLQGDGEAFF. CDR3 sequence (DNA): TGCGCCAGCAGCTTACAGGGTGACGGTGAAGCTTTCTTT.